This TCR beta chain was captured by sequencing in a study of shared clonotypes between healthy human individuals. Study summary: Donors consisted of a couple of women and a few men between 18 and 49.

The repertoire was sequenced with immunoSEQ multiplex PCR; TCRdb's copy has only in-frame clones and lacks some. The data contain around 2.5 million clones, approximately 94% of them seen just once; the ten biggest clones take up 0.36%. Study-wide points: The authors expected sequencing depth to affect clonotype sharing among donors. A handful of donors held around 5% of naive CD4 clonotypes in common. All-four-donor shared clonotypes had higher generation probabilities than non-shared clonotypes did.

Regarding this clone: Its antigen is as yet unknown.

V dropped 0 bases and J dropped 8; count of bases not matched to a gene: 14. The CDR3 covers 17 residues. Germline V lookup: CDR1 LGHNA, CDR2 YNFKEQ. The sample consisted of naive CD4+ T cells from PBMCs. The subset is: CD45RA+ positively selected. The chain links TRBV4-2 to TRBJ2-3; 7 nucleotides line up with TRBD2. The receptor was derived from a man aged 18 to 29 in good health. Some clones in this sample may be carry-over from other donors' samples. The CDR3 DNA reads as TGTGCCAGCAGCCAAGATCTCCCAGCGGGGTCTCGGGGTACGCAGTATTTT. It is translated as CASSQDLPAGSRGTQYF.